Described below is a single T cell receptor beta chain sequence and its context. The antigen is not known. The trim removed 5 bases at V and 1 base at J, leaving 8 bases unmatched. This CDR3 is 16 amino acids long. Germline V gene lookup returns CDR1 LNHDA and CDR2 SQIVND (reference sequence). Only in-frame clones appear in the TCRdb table, and some are missing; sequencing was by immunoSEQ multiplex PCR. The profile shows under 300,000 clones, 90% of them singletons. This sample was included in a study of cytomegalovirus exposure and HLA in healthy donors. General study findings and limits: There were some public TCRs occurring in many donors, but most TCR sequences were rare.

The chain combines TRBV19 with TRBJ2-7; 10 bases match TRBD1. This TCR was sampled from a woman between 18 and 29 years old in good health and CMV-seronegative. Sequenced material: PBMCs. CDR3 sequence: CASSDRGQGRSYEQYF. CDR3 DNA: TGTGCCAGTAGTGATAGGGGACAGGGGCGTTCCTACGAGCAGTACTTC. The variable domain in full, completed from reference TRBV19 and TRBJ2-7, reads DGGITQSPKYLFRKEGQNVTLSCEQNLNHDAMYWYRQDPGQGLRLIYYSQIVNDFQKGDIAEGYSVSREKKESFPLTVTSAQKNPTAFYLCASSDRGQGRSYEQYFGPGTRLTVT.